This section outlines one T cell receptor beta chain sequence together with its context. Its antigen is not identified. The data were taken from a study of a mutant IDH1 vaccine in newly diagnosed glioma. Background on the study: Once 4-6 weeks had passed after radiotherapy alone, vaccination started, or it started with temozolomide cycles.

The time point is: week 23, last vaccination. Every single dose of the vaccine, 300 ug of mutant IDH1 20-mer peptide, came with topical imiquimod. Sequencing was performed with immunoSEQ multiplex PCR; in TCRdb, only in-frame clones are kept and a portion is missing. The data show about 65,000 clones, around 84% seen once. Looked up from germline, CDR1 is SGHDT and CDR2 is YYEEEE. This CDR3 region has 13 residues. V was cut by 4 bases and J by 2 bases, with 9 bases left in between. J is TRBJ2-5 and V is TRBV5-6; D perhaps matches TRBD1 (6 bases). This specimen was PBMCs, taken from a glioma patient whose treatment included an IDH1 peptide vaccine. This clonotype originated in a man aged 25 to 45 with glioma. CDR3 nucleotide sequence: TGTGCCAGCAGCCTCGGACAGCAAGAGACCCAGTACTTC. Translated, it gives CASSLGQQETQYF.